Listed here are 10 T cell receptor beta chains from one sample, sequenced in a study of shared clonotypes between healthy human individuals. TCRdb keeps only in-frame clones here, not all; method: immunoSEQ multiplex PCR. The sample has 2,500,000 or so clones; around 93% are singletons. Sequenced sample: naive CD4+ T cells from PBMCs. Sample subset: CD45RA+ positively selected. These receptors all stem from a man aged 18 to 29 in good health. Some clones in this sample may be carry-over from other donors' samples.

The rearrangement joins TRBV7-8 to TRBJ1-2; D is uncertain. This CDR3 contains 14 residues. Trimming left V 5 bases short and J 9 bases short, with 19 bases between. The germline gives CDR1 SGHVS, CDR2 FQNEAQ. The CDR3 DNA is TGTGCCAGCAGCCCTCGGACGGGTGATGATCGCTACACCTTC. Translated, it gives CASSPRTGDDRYTF.

The rearrangement uses TRBV6-1 and TRBJ2-3; a weak D match, TRBD1 (5 bases). V lost 2 bases and J 4 bases, leaving 10 bases between the germline ends. This CDR3 is 14 amino acids long. The germline V gene encodes CDR1 MNHNS and CDR2 SASEGT. The CDR3: CASSEHRNADTQYF. The DNA of the CDR3 is TGTGCCAGCAGTGAACACAGGAACGCAGATACGCAGTATTTT.

As concerns this clone: Distinct nucleotide sequences in the sample also encode this CDR3. The rearrangement links TRBV7-3 to TRBJ1-1; D perhaps matches TRBD1 (5 bases). V was clipped by 2 bases and J by 1 base, with 5 bases between them. CDR3 length equals 13 residues. Germline assignment: CDR1 SGHTA and CDR2 FQGTGA. The CDR3 DNA is TGTGCCAGCAGCTTAGGGGCGAACACTGAAGCTTTCTTT. This encodes CASSLGANTEAFF.

This chain connects TRBV28 to TRBJ2-3, with unresolved D. Germline CDR1 MDHEN, CDR2 SYDVKM. This CDR3 has 12 residues. V was cut by 6 bases and J by 4 bases, with 8 bases left in between. The CDR3 spells CASSPIADTQYF. CDR3 DNA: TGTGCCAGCAGCCCGATCGCAGATACGCAGTATTTT.

The chain links TRBV2 to TRBJ2-1; D may be TRBD2 (6 bases). The germline CDR1 and CDR2 sequences are SNHLY and FYNNEI. V shed 4 bases and J shed 8 bases, with 18 bases lying between them. This CDR3 contains 15 residues. The CDR3 loop reads CASSGRLITGDEQFF. CDR3 in DNA: TGTGCCAGCAGTGGTCGTTTAATAACGGGGGATGAGCAGTTCTTC.

The chain joins TRBV6-5 to TRBJ1-5; D uncertain. CDR3 length: 13 residues. CDR1 and CDR2 from the germline V gene are MNHEY and SVGAGI. Deletions cut 5 bases from V and 4 bases from J, with 9 bases between. CDR3 bases: TGTGCCAGCAGTAATACGGGGAATCAGCCCCAGCATTTT. It is translated as CASSNTGNQPQHF.

The chain combines TRBV6-1 with TRBJ1-2; no clear D. The V end lost 5 bases, the J end lost 6 bases, and 10 bases lay between the germline ends. The germline CDR1 and CDR2 sequences are MNHNS and SASEGT. The CDR3 runs to 12 residues. CDR3 nucleotide sequence: TGTGCCAGCAGTTCAAACTCGGATGGCTACACCTTC. As protein: CASSSNSDGYTF.

J is TRBJ2-3 and V is TRBV4-2; 7 bases fit TRBD2. Germline trimming cut 3 bases from V and 0 bases from J; bases unmatched to any gene: 3. From germline, CDR1 is LGHNA and CDR2 YNFKEQ. The length of the CDR3 is 15 residues. The CDR3, as DNA: TGTGCCAGCAGCCAGCCGGGACTAAGCACAGATACGCAGTATTTT. Protein product: CASSQPGLSTDTQYF.

The V gene is TRBV11-2, the J gene TRBJ2-1; D may be TRBD1 (5 bases). V gave up 4 bases and J gave up 2 bases, with 12 bases separating them. The CDR3 covers 15 residues. The germline CDR1 and CDR2 sequences are SGHAT and FQNNGV. The CDR3 sequence: CASSSGPATYNEQFF. CDR3 nucleotide sequence: TGTGCCAGCAGCTCAGGGCCTGCTACCTACAATGAGCAGTTCTTC. Together with reference TRBV11-2 and TRBJ2-1, the CDR3 gives the full variable domain: EAGVAQSPRYKIIEKRQSVAFWCNPISGHATLYWYQQILGQGPKLLIQFQNNGVVDDSQLPKDRFSAERLKGVDSTLKIQPAKLEDSAVYLCASSSGPATYNEQFFGPGTRLTVL.

V usage is TRBV18 and J usage is TRBJ1-1; 10 nucleotides agree with TRBD1. J was trimmed by 7 bases and V by 3 bases; bases with no gene match: 5. The germline CDR1 and CDR2 sequences are KGHSH and LQKENI. The CDR3 sequence is 14 residues long. This CDR3 is CASSPGTGVFEAFF. The CDR3 bases are TGTGCCAGCTCACCTGGGACAGGGGTCTTTGAAGCTTTCTTT.